The 24 T cell receptor beta chains in this list originate from one sample, sequenced in a study of cytomegalovirus exposure and HLA in healthy donors. PCR used 60 Vbeta primers and 13 Jbeta primers. This table comes from immunoSEQ multiplex PCR, and its TCRdb copy is limited to in-frame clones, with some not included. The sample has around 260,000 clones, 75% to 90% seen once. Sequencing was carried out using PBMCs. The receptors come from a girl under 10 years old in good health and CMV-seronegative.

This clone has only one observation. V gene TRBV27 combines with J gene TRBJ2-1, with 10 bases fitting TRBD2. This CDR3 comprises 17 residues. Per the germline V gene, CDR1 is MNHEY and CDR2 is SMNVEV (reference sequence). Trimming took 6 bases from V and 10 from J; bases not matched to a gene: 18. The DNA of the CDR3 is TGTGCCAGCAGCCCCCCGGACTGGTTAGCGGGAGGTGGAGAGCAGTTCTTC. Translating it yields CASSPPDWLAGGGEQFF.

V usage is TRBV7-9 and J usage is TRBJ1-2, with a possible D match to TRBD1 (5 bases). The CDR3 length is 14 residues. V was trimmed by 0 bases and J by 5 bases, leaving 10 bases between them. Germline V gene data show CDR1 as SEHNR and CDR2 as FQNEAQ (reference sequence). The CDR3 sequence: CASSLAGGDYGYTF. Here the CDR3 DNA reads TGTGCCAGCAGCTTAGCGGGGGGGGATTATGGCTACACCTTC.

On this clone itself: The sample holds other DNA sequences that translate to the same CDR3. The chain links TRBV28 to TRBJ2-7; 8 bases agree with TRBD1. This CDR3 spans 14 amino acids. The germline V gene encodes CDR1 MDHEN and CDR2 SYDVKM. J gave up 1 base and V 6 bases, and 5 bases lay outside the gene matches. CDR3 sequence: CASSPGGSSYEQYF. The DNA for the CDR3 is TGTGCCAGCAGCCCAGGGGGCTCATCCTACGAGCAGTACTTC.

This sequence joins TRBV9 and TRBJ2-1, with D possibly matching TRBD2 (5 bases). CDR1 is SGDLS, CDR2 YYNGEE, per germline. The germline V and J ends were trimmed by 0 bases and 9 bases, with 7 bases remaining between them. The CDR3 consists of 12 residues. The CDR3 nucleotides read TGTGCCAGCAGCGTAGAGGCGGGTGAGCAGTTCTTC. The encoded protein is CASSVEAGEQFF.

This sequence joins TRBV4-2 and TRBJ2-1; 12 bases fit TRBD2. The length of the CDR3 is 18 residues. Germline values: CDR1 LGHNA, CDR2 YNFKEQ. V lost 0 bases to trimming and J lost 1 base; unmatched junction nucleotides: 4. Here the CDR3 reads CASSQDQGTSGSYNEQFF. The CDR3 coding sequence is TGTGCCAGCAGCCAAGATCAGGGGACTAGCGGGTCCTACAATGAGCAGTTCTTC.

The chain employs TRBV28 and TRBJ1-2; tentatively, D is TRBD1 (6 bases). Trimming shortened V by 3 bases and J by 4 bases, and 21 bases separated the two germline ends. The germline CDR1 and CDR2 sequences are MDHEN and SYDVKM. The CDR3 is 17 amino acids. CDR3 sequence (DNA): TGTGCCAGCAGTTTTCCGGACGAGACAGGTAACTCCTATGGCTACACCTTC. It yields the protein CASSFPDETGNSYGYTF.

The chain is built from TRBV5-6 and TRBJ2-7; D is possibly TRBD2 (5 bases). The CDR3 sequence is 14 residues long. Trimming pared 5 bases from V and 1 base from J, leaving 13 bases between. Germline CDR1 SGHDT, CDR2 YYEEEE. CDR3 in DNA: TGTGCCAGCAGTAGTGGACTCTCTTCCTACGAGCAGTACTTC. Protein: CASSSGLSSYEQYF. Filled out from reference TRBV5-6 and TRBJ2-7, the complete variable domain reads DAGVTQSPTHLIKTRGQQVTLRCSPKSGHDTVSWYQQALGQGPQFIFQYYEEEERQRGNFPDRFSGHQFPNYSSELNVNALLLGDSALYLCASSSGLSSYEQYFGPGTRLTVT.

This chain connects TRBV7-9 to TRBJ2-3, with a weak D call TRBD2 (5 bases). In germline, CDR1 is SEHNR, CDR2 FQNEAQ (reference sequence). Trimming removed 3 bases from V and 1 base from J, with 11 bases in between. The CDR3 is 15 residues long. The CDR3 spells CASSFISGGTDTQYF. The CDR3 coding sequence is TGTGCCAGCAGCTTTATCTCCGGGGGCACAGATACGCAGTATTTT.

This clone was seen only a few times. The chain couples TRBV5-6 to TRBJ1-1, with TRBD1 matching over 7 bases. This CDR3 comprises 12 residues. From germline, CDR1 is SGHDT and CDR2 YYEEEE. V lost 5 bases and J lost 6; bases outside the gene matches: 4. CDR3: CASRIGTAEAFF. The CDR3 coding sequence is TGTGCCAGCAGGATTGGGACAGCTGAAGCTTTCTTT.

The CDR3 coding sequence is TGTGCCAGCAGTTTCCCTGGACTAGCGAAGGGACCCCCCCCCAATGAGCAGTTCTTC. Its protein product is CASSFPGLAKGPPPNEQFF. The chain couples TRBV27 to TRBJ2-1; 9 nucleotides align to TRBD2. The CDR3 extends over 19 amino acids. The J segment lost 6 bases and the V segment lost 3 bases, leaving 18 bases of the junction unmatched. CDR1 is MNHEY, CDR2 SMNVEV, per germline (reference sequence).

V is TRBV6-6 and J is TRBJ1-1; D call uncertain. Germline V lookup: CDR1 MNHNY, CDR2 SVGAGI (reference sequence). This CDR3 contains 16 residues. V lost 2 bases and J lost 1, with 14 bases in between. CDR3 in DNA: TGTGCCAGCAGTTACGGTTTTGGCGCGGGGAACACTGAAGCTTTCTTT. Encoded protein: CASSYGFGAGNTEAFF.

This clone was found once. V gene TRBV28 combines with J gene TRBJ2-3; 8 bases are a match to TRBD1. Germline V gene data show CDR1 as MDHEN and CDR2 as SYDVKM. CDR3 length: 16 amino acids. After removal of 5 bases from V and 4 bases from J, the junction contained 11 bases not matched to a gene. The CDR3 region has the DNA TGTGCCAGCAGTACCCCCCGGACAGGGTTATCAGATACGCAGTATTTT. Its protein product is CASSTPRTGLSDTQYF.

V usage is TRBV30 and J usage is TRBJ2-1; 10 positions agree with TRBD1. Germline CDR1 is GTSNPN and CDR2 is SVGIG (reference sequence). Germline trimming cut 3 bases from V and 6 bases from J; bases unmatched to any gene: 11. The CDR3 extends over 16 amino acids. The CDR3 nucleotides are TGTGCCTGGAGAAGCTTACCGGGACAGGGGTTCAATGAGCAGTTCTTC. It is translated as CAWRSLPGQGFNEQFF.

The chain is built from TRBV21-1 and TRBJ2-1; the table's D call, TRBD2, was not checked against the DNA. TRBV21-1 is a pseudogene. The CDR3 has 15 amino acids. CDR3 amino acids: CASSKLLAGFDEQFF. In nucleotides, the CDR3 is TGTGCCAGCAGCAAACTACTAGCGGGGTTCGATGAGCAGTTCTTC.

As concerns this clone: Other DNA sequences of this sample code for an identical CDR3. The chain combines TRBV2 with TRBJ1-2; tentatively, D is TRBD1 (5 bases). The CDR3 is made up of 13 amino acids. V was shortened by 1 base and J by 4 bases, with 7 bases between the two germline ends. Germline CDR1 and CDR2: SNHLY and FYNNEI. In nucleotides, the CDR3 is TGTGCCAGCAGTGAAGGGGGCGGCTATGGCTACACCTTC. Its translation: CASSEGGGYGYTF. The entire variable domain, with the rest obtained from reference TRBV2 and TRBJ1-2, is as follows: EPEVTQTPSHQVTQMGQEVILRCVPISNHLYFYWYRQILGQKVEFLVSFYNNEISEKSEIFDDQFSVERPDGSNFTLKIRSTKLEDSAMYFCASSEGGGYGYTFGSGTRLTVV.

This clone was picked up a small number of times. The rearrangement uses TRBV28 and TRBJ1-4; 10 bases are shared with TRBD1. CDR1 and CDR2 from the germline V gene are MDHEN and SYDVKM. The CDR3 is 19 amino acids. After removal of 5 bases from V and 3 bases from J, the junction contained 15 bases not matched to a gene. In DNA, the CDR3 is TGTGCCAGCAGTCCACCGTCCGGGACAGGGGATGGGGCTAATGAAAAACTGTTTTTT. This sequence encodes CASSPPSGTGDGANEKLFF. Full variable domain (remainder filled in from reference TRBV28 and TRBJ1-4): DVKVTQSSRYLVKRTGEKVFLECVQDMDHENMFWYRQDPGLGLRLIYFSYDVKMKEKGDIPEGYSVSREKKERFSLILESASTNQTSMYLCASSPPSGTGDGANEKLFFGSGTQLSVL.

V is TRBV28 and J is TRBJ2-1; D possibly corresponds to TRBD1 (5 bases). V gave up 7 bases and J gave up 6 bases, with 13 bases separating them. CDR1 is MDHEN, CDR2 SYDVKM, per germline. The CDR3 is made up of 13 amino acids. This chain's CDR3 is CASIGSGLNEQFF. The CDR3 nucleotides are TGTGCCAGCATCGGGTCAGGGCTCAATGAGCAGTTCTTC.

This clone came up many times. The chain carries TRBV30 and TRBJ1-1, with D uncertain. Trimming cost V 0 bases and J 11 bases, with 13 bases left between them. The CDR3 loop spans 12 amino acids. Germline assignment: CDR1 GTSNPN and CDR2 SVGIG (reference sequence). As DNA, the CDR3 is TGTGCCTGGAGTGTTCCAGGCCCCGTGGCTTTCTTT. Translating gives CAWSVPGPVAFF.

This sequence joins TRBV2 and TRBJ1-1; TRBD1 agrees at 8 bases. The CDR3 sequence is 12 residues long. Germline V lookup: CDR1 SNHLY, CDR2 FYNNEI. Germline trimming cut 6 bases from V and 8 bases from J; bases unmatched to any gene: 5. As DNA, the CDR3 is TGTGCCAGCAGGGCAGGGGGCTCCGAAGCTTTCTTT. Protein product: CASRAGGSEAFF.

This chain uses TRBV25-1 with TRBJ2-2; a possible D gene is TRBD2 (5 bases). The ends were cut back, 1 base at V and 8 bases at J, with 11 bases in the middle. Germline lookup yields CDR1 MGHDK and CDR2 SYGVNS. This CDR3 is 14 amino acids long. The CDR3 nucleotides read TGTGCCAGCAGTGAATCGGGGTATGAGGGGGAGCTGTTTTTT. It encodes CASSESGYEGELFF.

This chain uses TRBV27 with TRBJ2-2, with a weak D call TRBD2 (6 bases). With 7 bases removed from V and 0 bases from J, the gap between germline ends came to 15 bases. CDR3 size: 16 residues. Germline V gene data show CDR1 as MNHEY and CDR2 as SMNVEV (reference sequence). DNA of the CDR3: TGTGCCAGCACCTCAAGCGCGGGGTCGAACACCGGGGAGCTGTTTTTT. The encoded protein is CASTSSAGSNTGELFF.

In the case of this clone: Additional DNA sequences in this sample encode the identical CDR3. The chain couples TRBV6-1 to TRBJ2-7; 9 bases map to TRBD2. The germline V gene encodes CDR1 MNHNS and CDR2 SASEGT. Germline trimming cut 7 bases from V and 0 bases from J; bases unmatched to any gene: 7. The CDR3 is 15 amino acids. The CDR3 sequence is CASIPGLADSYEQYF. Here the CDR3 DNA reads TGTGCCAGCATTCCGGGACTAGCTGACTCCTACGAGCAGTACTTC.

This sequence joins TRBV6-1 and TRBJ1-2; maybe TRBD1 (6 bases). Between the trimmed V and J ends, which lost 6 bases and 4 bases, there was a span of 12 bases. CDR1 is MNHNS, CDR2 SASEGT, per germline. The CDR3 runs 13 residues. In DNA, the CDR3 is TGTGCCAGCAGGGACCGGGACATCTATGGCTACACCTTC. Protein: CASRDRDIYGYTF.

This sequence joins TRBV7-6 and TRBJ2-7; possible D gene TRBD2, 6 bases. Germline assignment: CDR1 SGHVS and CDR2 FNYEAQ. The length of the CDR3 is 15 residues. Trimming removed 1 base at V and 2 bases at J, with 12 bases between. The CDR3 bases are TGTGCCAGCAGCTTAGACGTGGGGGAGGCCTACGAGCAGTACTTC. Its translation: CASSLDVGEAYEQYF.